This is a list of T cell receptor beta chains from one sample in a study of blood T cell repertoires in COVID-19. Sequencing was performed with immunoSEQ multiplex PCR; in TCRdb, only in-frame clones are kept and a portion is missing. This sample has fewer than 250,000 clones; around 84% occur once, and the top ten carry approximately 20%. The specimen was peripheral blood. The receptors here all came from a man aged 25-45 years with active or convalescent COVID-19. Each CDR3 is given with its conserved first and last residue. The D gene is left open where the match is weak. Clone size is shown for a subset of rows, as once, few, many or a class of expanded clone.

CDR3nt	CDR3aa	v_gene	j_gene	d_gene	abundance
TGTGCCAGCAGCCCCCCCGGCGGGGGTTATAGCTTTTATGGCTACACCTTC	CASSPPGGGYSFYGYTF	TRBV7-2	TRBJ1-2	NA	NA
TGTGCCAGTCTCGGCATTTCGGGGTCACCCCTCCACTTT	CASLGISGSPLHF	TRBV28	TRBJ1-6	NA	NA
TGTGCCACCGGTCGGGGTTCGCAAGAGACCCAGTACTTC	CATGRGSQETQYF	TRBV2	TRBJ2-5	NA	NA
TGTGCCAGCAGCGAACTAGCCCAACAAGAGACCCAGTACTTC	CASSELAQQETQYF	TRBV7-8	TRBJ2-5	NA	NA
TGTGCCAGCAGTTCCCATAGCGCGGGGTCCTACGAGCAGTACTTC	CASSSHSAGSYEQYF	TRBV6-2/TRBV6-3	TRBJ2-7	NA	NA
TGTGCCAGCAGCCAAGTCCTAGCGGGGGCTTACAATGAGCAGTTCTTC	CASSQVLAGAYNEQFF	TRBV4-2	TRBJ2-1	TRBD2	NA
TGTGCCAGCTCACGCGGGGTATCCGAAAACATTCAGTACTTC	CASSRGVSENIQYF	TRBV18	TRBJ2-4	NA	NA
TGTGCCAGCAGCGGGGGGGGCCCTCTCTACAATGAGCAGTTCTTC	CASSGGGPLYNEQFF	TRBV2	TRBJ2-1	TRBD2	NA
TGTGCCAGCCATACGGGGGTGGGGAGATTTGCGCCCCAGCATTTT	CASHTGVGRFAPQHF	TRBV28	TRBJ1-5	NA	NA
TGTGCCAGCAGCCTAAGACGGAGCTCTGGAAACACCATATATTTT	CASSLRRSSGNTIYF	TRBV3-1/TRBV3-2	TRBJ1-3	NA	NA
TGTGCCAGCAGTTACCAACTGGACAGAGGAGGCTACACCTTC	CASSYQLDRGGYTF	TRBV6-5	TRBJ1-2	NA	NA
TGTGCCAGCAGCCCCGGCGGGTCAGTTAGCACAGATACGCAGTATTTT	CASSPGGSVSTDTQYF	TRBV7-8	TRBJ2-3	NA	NA
TGTGCCAGCAGCTCCACAGGGGTGGGTAATTCACCCCTCCACTTT	CASSSTGVGNSPLHF	TRBV5-8	TRBJ1-6	TRBD1	once
TGTGCCAGTAACCGGGACCGGGGGGACAATGAGCAGTTCTTC	CASNRDRGDNEQFF	TRBV19	TRBJ2-1	TRBD2	NA
TGCGCCAGCAGTCGGGACTCCGGCACAGATACGCAGTATTTT	CASSRDSGTDTQYF	TRBV23-1	TRBJ2-3	NA	NA
TGTGCCACCAGCAGAACCGGGACAGGGGTAAGAGGAAGCGAGCAGTACTTC	CATSRTGTGVRGSEQYF	TRBV15	TRBJ2-7	TRBD1	NA
TGCGCCAGCAGCCTGGCTAGCAATCAGCCCCAGCATTTT	CASSLASNQPQHF	TRBV4-1	TRBJ1-5	NA	NA
TGTGCCAGCAGCGTTGGACAGAGTAATCAGCCCCAGCATTTT	CASSVGQSNQPQHF	TRBV9	TRBJ1-5	NA	NA
TGTGCCAGCAGCTTAAGGGACACTGACGGATACTATGGCTACACCTTC	CASSLRDTDGYYGYTF	TRBV13	TRBJ1-2	NA	NA
TGTGCCAGCAGTGAAAGATACGGGCTAGCGGGAACTACAGATACGCAGTATTTT	CASSERYGLAGTTDTQYF	TRBV2	TRBJ2-3	TRBD2	NA
TGTGCCAGCAGCCCGGCGGTGGGTAATTCACCCCTCCACTTT	CASSPAVGNSPLHF	TRBV14	TRBJ1-6	NA	few
TGTGCCAGCAGCTTGGTGACCGGGACAGTTATCTACGAGCAGTACTTC	CASSLVTGTVIYEQYF	TRBV5-4	TRBJ2-7	TRBD1	few
TGCAGCGTTGAACTCCTAGCGGGGGGCTCCTACGAGCAGTACTTC	CSVELLAGGSYEQYF	TRBV29-1	TRBJ2-7	TRBD2	NA
TGTGCCAGCAGTTTCTGGAGACGTGAAGCTTTCTTT	CASSFWRREAFF	TRBV12-3/TRBV12-4	TRBJ1-1	NA	NA
TGCGCCAGCAGCAATGGACAGGGGACTTCTAGCACAGATACGCAGTATTTT	CASSNGQGTSSTDTQYF	TRBV5-1	TRBJ2-3	TRBD1	NA
TGCGCCAGCAGCCACGGGGGGCTAGCGGGGAACACCGGGGAGCTGTTTTTT	CASSHGGLAGNTGELFF	TRBV10-2	TRBJ2-2	TRBD2	NA
TGTGCCAGCAGCCCCGGGACTAGTACGGAGACCCAGTACTTC	CASSPGTSTETQYF	TRBV7-2	TRBJ2-5	TRBD2	NA
TGTGCCAGCAGCCAAGTAGCGCAAAACATTCAGTACTTC	CASSQVAQNIQYF	TRBV4-2	TRBJ2-4	NA	NA
TGTGCCAGTGAGGCAGGACAGGGCTCCTACGAGCAGTACTTC	CASEAGQGSYEQYF	TRBV2	TRBJ2-7	TRBD1	few
TGCGCCAGCAGCTTAGAGGGCGGGAGTCAGACAGATACGCAGTATTTT	CASSLEGGSQTDTQYF	TRBV5-1	TRBJ2-3	TRBD2	NA
TGTGCCAGCAGCCAATTTACTAGCGACCACAATGAGCAGTTCTTC	CASSQFTSDHNEQFF	TRBV3-1/TRBV3-2	TRBJ2-1	TRBD2	NA
TGTGCCATCAGTGAGCATGACAGGGTTGGGGCCAACGTCCTGACTTTC	CAISEHDRVGANVLTF	TRBV10-3	TRBJ2-6	TRBD1	once
TGCCCCAGCAGCCAACCGGGGGGCTCGAACACCGGGGAGCTGTTTTTT	CPSSQPGGSNTGELFF	TRBV4-1	TRBJ2-2	NA	NA
TGTGCCTGGAGTGCTTCCGCGGTCGCTGAAGCTTTCTTT	CAWSASAVAEAFF	TRBV30	TRBJ1-1	NA	once
TGTGCCACCTGGACAGGGGTAGGGACAGATACGCAGTATTTT	CATWTGVGTDTQYF	TRBV19	TRBJ2-3	TRBD1	NA
TGTGCCAGCAGTTACTCGTCAGGGACAGGGAGTGCTGAGCAGTTCTTC	CASSYSSGTGSAEQFF	TRBV6-6	TRBJ2-1	TRBD1	NA
TGTGCCACCAGTGGAACAGGAACCCATGGCTACACCTTC	CATSGTGTHGYTF	TRBV24-1	TRBJ1-2	NA	NA
TGTGCCAGTAAGGGGACAGCGGCCCACAAGGATGGCTACACCTTC	CASKGTAAHKDGYTF	TRBV19	TRBJ1-2	TRBD1	NA
TGTGCCAGCAGCCTTATGAACTACCCATACAATGAGCAGTTCTTC	CASSLMNYPYNEQFF	TRBV7-8	TRBJ2-1	NA	NA
TGCAGCGTTGTGAGGAAGGCTTTCACAGATACGCAGTATTTT	CSVVRKAFTDTQYF	TRBV29-1	TRBJ2-3	NA	NA
TGTGCCATCAGTGAGTTAGGGAGTGGAGTCGGGTCCTACGAGCAGTACTTC	CAISELGSGVGSYEQYF	TRBV10-3	TRBJ2-7	NA	NA
TGTGCCAGCAGCTTAGACTCGGTCCACACCGGGGAGCTGTTTTTT	CASSLDSVHTGELFF	TRBV7-2	TRBJ2-2	NA	NA
TGCGCCAGCAGCCCCCCCGGGCTAGCGGGAGTTGGGGAGCAGTTCTTC	CASSPPGLAGVGEQFF	TRBV5-1	TRBJ2-1	TRBD2	once
TGCAGCGTTGAGGTCGAACTAGCGGACAATGAGCAGTTCTTC	CSVEVELADNEQFF	TRBV29-1	TRBJ2-1	TRBD2	NA
TGTGCCTGGAGTCCCGGGAGGGCTGAAGCTTTCTTT	CAWSPGRAEAFF	TRBV30	TRBJ1-1	NA	NA
TGTGCCAGCAGTTACTCCGGACTAGCGGGAGGGAATGAGCAGTTCTTC	CASSYSGLAGGNEQFF	TRBV6-5	TRBJ2-1	TRBD2	NA
TGCAGCGTTCGCAGGTCAGGGACCGGGGAGCTGTTTTTT	CSVRRSGTGELFF	TRBV29-1	TRBJ2-2	NA	NA
TGTGCCACCAGCAGAGCCCGGGGGGGTTTTGGGTATAGCAATCAGCCCCAGCATTTT	CATSRARGGFGYSNQPQHF	TRBV15	TRBJ1-5	NA	NA
TGTGCCAGCAGCTTTGCAGCGAAAGAGCAGTACTTC	CASSFAAKEQYF	TRBV5-5	TRBJ2-7	NA	NA
TGTGCCAGCACCACACCCACAGGGGGCGGGAAGACCCAGTACTTC	CASTTPTGGGKTQYF	TRBV6-5	TRBJ2-5	TRBD1	NA
TGCGCCAGCAGCTTGGGGCGGGCCGCGAGCTCCTACGAGCAGTACTTC	CASSLGRAASSYEQYF	TRBV5-1	TRBJ2-7	NA	NA
TGTGCCAGCAGTTCCCCCGTAGCCGGTGGCTACACCTTC	CASSSPVAGGYTF	TRBV6-5	TRBJ1-2	NA	NA
TGTGCCAGCAGCCCCGGACTAGCGGGCGTCACAGATACGCAGTATTTT	CASSPGLAGVTDTQYF	TRBV5-8	TRBJ2-3	TRBD2	NA
TGTGCCAGCAGTAAACTCAGGGAACCAATGCACTATGGCTACACCTTC	CASSKLREPMHYGYTF	TRBV6-6	TRBJ1-2	NA	NA
TGTGCCTGGCTGGACTGGGTACGCGGCATTCAGTACTTC	CAWLDWVRGIQYF	TRBV30	TRBJ2-4	NA	NA
TGTGCCAGCCGCGGGACAGGGGGCTGGGTTGAAAAACTGTTTTTT	CASRGTGGWVEKLFF	TRBV28	TRBJ1-4	TRBD1	NA
TGTGCCAGCAGGCCGCCGGGACAGGGGGTCACCGGGGAGCTGTTTTTT	CASRPPGQGVTGELFF	TRBV7-3	TRBJ2-2	TRBD1	NA
TGCGCCAGCAGCTTGGGGGGCCAGTTACTGCCCGAGCAGTACTTC	CASSLGGQLLPEQYF	TRBV5-1	TRBJ2-7	NA	NA
TGTGCCAGCACTAGGAACACTGAAGCTTTCTTT	CASTRNTEAFF	TRBV6-5	TRBJ1-1	NA	NA